The clone carrying this T cell receptor beta chain has only a few counts. What it recognizes is unknown. This specimen belongs to a study of human T cells and chemical hapten exposure. As for the study in general: Small pooled library volume differences mainly caused per-sample TCR yield variation.

This CDR3 has 16 residues. Germline loops: CDR1 SGHRS, CDR2 YFSETQ. The V gene end was trimmed by 0 bases and the J gene end by 6 bases; junction bases not matched to a gene: 9. Described time point: patch test 1, 2 weeks after DPC sensitization. Treatment in this sample: therapeutic diphenylcyclopropenone sensitization with weekly scalp DPC. Blood was drawn before each patch test was applied. Points from the study as a whole: TCRs exceeding 1 in 1000 frequency stayed unchanged with DPC sensitization.

TCRdb re-called the RACE reads with MiXCR, one entry per CDR3 protein. Of 180,000 or so distinct CDR3 sequences in the sample, approximately 20% were seen once. The J gene is TRBJ2-7, the V gene TRBV5-1, with 10 bases aligning to TRBD2. This receptor was identified in a woman aged 45-65 years with alopecia areata. Some clones in this sample may be carry-over from other donors' samples. The material sequenced was whole blood, taken in connection with sensitization to the hapten diphenylcyclopropenone (DPC). Here the CDR3 reads CASSLGPSGSSSEQYF. CDR3 nucleotide sequence: TGCGCCAGCAGCTTGGGTCCTAGCGGGAGCTCTTCCGAGCAGTACTTC.